This T cell receptor (beta chain) appears in the sequencing data of a study of PD-1 blockade in classical Hodgkin lymphoma. Generated by immunoSEQ multiplex PCR, the TCRdb table keeps only in-frame clones and is missing some. The sample holds 50,000 or so clones, roughly 89% seen once. Trimming removed 4 bases from V and 9 bases from J, with 13 bases in between. CDR3 length: 12 residues. CDR1 MNHEY and CDR2 SVGAGI come from the germline V gene. The time point is: cycle 4 day 1 (C4D1), after more than five weeks of nivolumab. Each of the patients experienced relapse following autologous stem cell transplantation, and their brentuximab vedotin exposure differed.

The sequencing used peripheral blood mononuclear cells (PBMCs), collected before the fourth cycle of nivolumab. The chain joins TRBV6-5 to TRBJ2-7; D is undetermined. The TCR originated in a human donor with classical Hodgkin lymphoma. In nucleotides, the CDR3 is TGTGCCAGCAGTTCTGGTTGGGTTGCGCAGTACTTC. It specifies CASSSGWVAQYF.